This T cell receptor beta chain emerged from a study of early T cells in non-severe SARS-CoV-2 infection. Findings of the study overall: Using VDJdb, the matching emphasized anti-spike CD8 responses while missing private and CD4 specificities.

This clonotype was seen many times. Its antigen is not known. CDR3 size: 19 residues. Germline loops: CDR1 LGHNA, CDR2 YNFKEQ. J lost 3 bases, V lost 1 base, and 13 bases had no gene match. Tagging with unique molecular identifiers was applied to individual cDNA molecules. From the 5' RACE reads, TCRdb called clonotypes with MiXCR, one entry per CDR3 protein. The table lists 55,000 to 65,000 distinct CDR3 sequences, under 12% of them singletons. The rearrangement links TRBV4-2 to TRBJ2-1; 9 bases line up with TRBD2. This clonotype was obtained from an adult who was a healthcare worker with PCR-confirmed SARS-CoV-2 infection or an uninfected control (not recorded which). Sequences were obtained from whole blood. The CDR3 DNA sequence: TGTGCCAGCAGCCAAGTTCTAGCGGGACGCTTTAGTTTCTACAATGAGCAGTTCTTC. It encodes CASSQVLAGRFSFYNEQFF.